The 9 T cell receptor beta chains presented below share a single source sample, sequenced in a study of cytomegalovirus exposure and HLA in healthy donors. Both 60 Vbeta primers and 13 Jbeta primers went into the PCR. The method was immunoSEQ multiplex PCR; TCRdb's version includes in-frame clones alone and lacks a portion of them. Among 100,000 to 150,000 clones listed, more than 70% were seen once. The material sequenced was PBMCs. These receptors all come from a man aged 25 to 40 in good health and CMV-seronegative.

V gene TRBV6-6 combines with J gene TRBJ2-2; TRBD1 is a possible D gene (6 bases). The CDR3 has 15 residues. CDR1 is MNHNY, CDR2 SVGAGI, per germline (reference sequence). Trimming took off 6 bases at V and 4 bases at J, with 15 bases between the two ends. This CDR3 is CASSQGVGGTGELFF. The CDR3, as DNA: TGTGCCAGCAGCCAAGGTGTAGGGGGCACCGGGGAGCTGTTTTTT.

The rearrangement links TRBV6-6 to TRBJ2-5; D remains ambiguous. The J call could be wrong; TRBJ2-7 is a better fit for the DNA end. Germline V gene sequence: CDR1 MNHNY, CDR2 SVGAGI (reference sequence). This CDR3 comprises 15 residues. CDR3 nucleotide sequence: TGTGCCAGCAGTTACTCCGGTGAAAGCGCCTACGAGCAGTACTTC. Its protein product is CASSYSGESAYEQYF.

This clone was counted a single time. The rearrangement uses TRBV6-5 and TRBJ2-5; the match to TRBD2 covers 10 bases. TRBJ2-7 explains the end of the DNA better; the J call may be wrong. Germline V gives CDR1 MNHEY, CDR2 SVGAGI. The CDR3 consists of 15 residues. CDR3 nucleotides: TGTGCCAGCAGCCAAACTAGCGGGGAGACCTACGAGCAGTACTTC. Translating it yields CASSQTSGETYEQYF.

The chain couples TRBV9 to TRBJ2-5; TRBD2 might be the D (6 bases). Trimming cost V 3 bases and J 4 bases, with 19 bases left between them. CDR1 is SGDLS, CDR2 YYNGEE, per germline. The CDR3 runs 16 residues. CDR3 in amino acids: CASSEGLASHGETQYF. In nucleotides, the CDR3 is TGTGCCAGCAGCGAGGGGCTAGCGTCTCACGGAGAGACCCAGTACTTC. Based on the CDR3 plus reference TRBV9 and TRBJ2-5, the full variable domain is DSGVTQTPKHLITATGQRVTLRCSPRSGDLSVYWYQQSLDQGLQFLIQYYNGEERAKGNILERFSAQQFPDLHSELNLSSLELGDSALYFCASSEGLASHGETQYFGPGTRLLVL.

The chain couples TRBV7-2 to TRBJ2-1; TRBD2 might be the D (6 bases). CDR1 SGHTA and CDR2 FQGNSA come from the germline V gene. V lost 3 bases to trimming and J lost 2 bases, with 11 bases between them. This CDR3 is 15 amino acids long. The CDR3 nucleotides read TGTGCCAGCAGCTTTCGGGGCGGGGCCTACAATGAGCAGTTCTTC. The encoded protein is CASSFRGGAYNEQFF.

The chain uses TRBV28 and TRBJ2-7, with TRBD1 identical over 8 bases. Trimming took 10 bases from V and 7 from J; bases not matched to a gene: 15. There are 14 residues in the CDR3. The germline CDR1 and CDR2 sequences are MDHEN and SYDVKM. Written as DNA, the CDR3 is TGTGCCACAGCGCTAGACAGGGGTTTTCGTGAGCAGTACTTC. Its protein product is CATALDRGFREQYF.

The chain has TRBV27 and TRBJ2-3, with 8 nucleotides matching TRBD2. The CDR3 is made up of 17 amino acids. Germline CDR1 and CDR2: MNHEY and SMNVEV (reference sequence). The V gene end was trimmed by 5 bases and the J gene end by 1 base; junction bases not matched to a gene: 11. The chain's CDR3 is CASSVQLRGVGTDTQYF. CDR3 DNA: TGTGCCAGCAGTGTCCAGCTGCGGGGGGTCGGCACAGATACGCAGTATTTT.

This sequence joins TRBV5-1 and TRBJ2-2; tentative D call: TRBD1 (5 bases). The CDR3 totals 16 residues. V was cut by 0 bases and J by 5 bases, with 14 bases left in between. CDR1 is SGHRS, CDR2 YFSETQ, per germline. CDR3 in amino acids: CASSLDVGPQTGELFF. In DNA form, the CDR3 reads TGCGCCAGCAGCTTGGATGTGGGGCCCCAGACCGGGGAGCTGTTTTTT.

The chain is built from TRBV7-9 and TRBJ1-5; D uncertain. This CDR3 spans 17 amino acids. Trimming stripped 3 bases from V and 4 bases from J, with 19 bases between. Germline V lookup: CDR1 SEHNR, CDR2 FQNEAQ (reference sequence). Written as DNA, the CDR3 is TGTGCCAGCAGCTTTTATGCGGGTAAACCCCCGAATCAGCCCCAGCATTTT. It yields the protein CASSFYAGKPPNQPQHF.